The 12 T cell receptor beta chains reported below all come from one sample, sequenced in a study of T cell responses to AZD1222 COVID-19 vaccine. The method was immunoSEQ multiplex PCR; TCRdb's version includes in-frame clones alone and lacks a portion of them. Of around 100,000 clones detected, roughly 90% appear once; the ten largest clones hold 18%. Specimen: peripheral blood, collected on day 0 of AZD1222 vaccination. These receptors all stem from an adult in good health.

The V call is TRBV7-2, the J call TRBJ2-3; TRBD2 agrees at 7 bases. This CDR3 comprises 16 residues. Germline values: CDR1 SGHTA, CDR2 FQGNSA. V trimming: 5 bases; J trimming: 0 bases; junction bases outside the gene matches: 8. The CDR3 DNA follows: TGTGCCAGCAGCCTCGGACCGGGGGGTAGCACAGATACGCAGTATTTT. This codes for CASSLGPGGSTDTQYF. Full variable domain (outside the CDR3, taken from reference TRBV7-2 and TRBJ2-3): GAGVSQSPSNKVTEKGKDVELRCDPISGHTALYWYRQSLGQGLEFLIYFQGNSAPDKSGLPSDRFSAERTGGSVSTLTIQRTQQEDSAVYLCASSLGPGGSTDTQYFGPGTRLTVL.

This CDR3 reads CASSLRGDRGYEQYF. The CDR3 DNA is TGCGCCAGCAGCTTGCGTGGTGACAGGGGATACGAGCAGTACTTC. V and J are TRBV5-1 and TRBJ2-7; 8 nucleotides align to TRBD1. CDR1 is SGHRS and CDR2 is YFSETQ in the germline V gene. The V and J ends lost 1 base and 4 bases, in that order; junction bases with no gene match: 7. This CDR3 spans 15 amino acids.

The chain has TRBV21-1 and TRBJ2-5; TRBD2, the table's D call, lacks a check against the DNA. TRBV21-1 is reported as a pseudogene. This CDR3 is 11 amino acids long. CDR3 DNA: TGTGCCAGCAGCGCGAGTATCACCCAGTACTTC. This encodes CASSASITQYF.

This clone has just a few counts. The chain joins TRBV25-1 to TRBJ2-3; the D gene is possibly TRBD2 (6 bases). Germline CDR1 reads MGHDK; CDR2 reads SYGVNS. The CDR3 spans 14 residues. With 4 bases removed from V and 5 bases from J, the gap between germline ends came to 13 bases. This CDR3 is CASSAPVGGDTQYF. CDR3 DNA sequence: TGTGCCAGCAGTGCACCAGTCGGGGGAGATACGCAGTATTTT.

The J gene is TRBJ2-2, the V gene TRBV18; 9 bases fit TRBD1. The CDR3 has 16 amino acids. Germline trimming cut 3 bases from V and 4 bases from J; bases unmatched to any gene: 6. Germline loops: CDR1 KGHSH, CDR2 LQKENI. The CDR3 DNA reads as TGTGCCAGCTCACCCAACAGGGGGCGCGCCACCGGGGAGCTGTTTTTT. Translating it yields CASSPNRGRATGELFF.

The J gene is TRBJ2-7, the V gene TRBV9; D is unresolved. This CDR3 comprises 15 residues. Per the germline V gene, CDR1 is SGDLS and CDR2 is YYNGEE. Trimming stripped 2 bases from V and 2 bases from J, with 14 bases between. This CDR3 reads CASSVDGRKPYEQYF. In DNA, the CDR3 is TGTGCCAGCAGCGTCGACGGACGGAAACCCTACGAGCAGTACTTC.

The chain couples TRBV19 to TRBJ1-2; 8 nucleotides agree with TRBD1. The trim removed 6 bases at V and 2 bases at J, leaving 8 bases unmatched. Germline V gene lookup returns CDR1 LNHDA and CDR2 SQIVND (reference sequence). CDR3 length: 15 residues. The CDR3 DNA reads TGTGCCAGTAGGACGCAGGGGGCTTCGAACTATGGCTACACCTTC. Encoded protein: CASRTQGASNYGYTF. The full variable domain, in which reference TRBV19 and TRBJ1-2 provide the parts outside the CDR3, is DGGITQSPKYLFRKEGQNVTLSCEQNLNHDAMYWYRQDPGQGLRLIYYSQIVNDFQKGDIAEGYSVSREKKESFPLTVTSAQKNPTAFYLCASRTQGASNYGYTFGSGTRLTVV.

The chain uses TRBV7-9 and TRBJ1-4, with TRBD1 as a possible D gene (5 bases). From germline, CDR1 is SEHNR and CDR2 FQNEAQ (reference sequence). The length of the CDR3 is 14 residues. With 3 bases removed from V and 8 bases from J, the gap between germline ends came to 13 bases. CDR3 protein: CASSFEGRREKLFF. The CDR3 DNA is TGTGCCAGCAGCTTCGAGGGGCGGAGGGAAAAACTGTTTTTT.

CDR3 sequence (DNA): TGCAGTGCCAGTCCCCAGGGACAGGGGTCGAGTCAGCCCCAGCATTTT. Protein: CSASPQGQGSSQPQHF. The rearrangement uses TRBV20-1 and TRBJ1-5; 10 bases are shared with TRBD1. Germline V gene sequence: CDR1 DFQATT, CDR2 SNEGSKA (reference sequence). V lost 6 bases and J lost 6; bases outside the gene matches: 14. This CDR3 is built from 16 residues.

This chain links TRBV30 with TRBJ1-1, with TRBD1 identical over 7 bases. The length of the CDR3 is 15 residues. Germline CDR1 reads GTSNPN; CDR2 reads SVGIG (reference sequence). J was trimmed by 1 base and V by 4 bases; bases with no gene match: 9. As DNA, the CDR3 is TGTGCCTGGATCAAACAGGGGAAGGGGAACACTGAAGCTTTCTTT. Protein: CAWIKQGKGNTEAFF. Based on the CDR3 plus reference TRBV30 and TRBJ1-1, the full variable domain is SQTIHQWPATLVQPVGSPLSLECTVEGTSNPNLYWYRQAAGRGLQLLFYSVGIGQISSEVPQNLSASRPQDRQFILSSKKLLLSDSGFYLCAWIKQGKGNTEAFFGQGTRLTVV.

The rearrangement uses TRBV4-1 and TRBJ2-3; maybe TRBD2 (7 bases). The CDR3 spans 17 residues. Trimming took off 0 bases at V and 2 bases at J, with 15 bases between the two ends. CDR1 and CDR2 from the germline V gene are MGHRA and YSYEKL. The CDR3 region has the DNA TGCGCCAGCAGCCAAGATAGGGGGGGGCACCTCACAGATACGCAGTATTTT. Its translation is CASSQDRGGHLTDTQYF.

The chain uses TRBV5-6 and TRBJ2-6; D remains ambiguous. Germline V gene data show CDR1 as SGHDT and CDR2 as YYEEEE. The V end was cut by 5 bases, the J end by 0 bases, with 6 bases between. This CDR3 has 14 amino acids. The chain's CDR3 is CASSWGSGANVLTF. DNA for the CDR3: TGTGCCAGCAGTTGGGGCTCTGGGGCCAACGTCCTGACTTTC.